This is a list of T cell receptor beta chains from one sample in a study of T cell repertoires in cytomegalovirus infection. TCRdb re-derived calls from the reads in MiXCR, one entry per CDR3 protein. The table includes just over 300,000 distinct CDR3 sequences, 17% detected once. Material: PBMCs. These TCRs come from a human donor in good health (CMV status not recorded). Some clones in this sample may be carry-over from other donors' samples. CDR3s include the opening cysteine and the closing phenylalanine or tryptophan. The D gene is left open where the match is weak. For some rows the clone size is stated as once, few or many, or as a class when expanded; others skip it.

TRBV2	few	TRBJ2-5	.	CASSEVTGQETQYF	TGTGCCAGCAGTGAGGTGACAGGTCAAGAGACCCAGTACTTC
TRBV6-5	.	TRBJ2-3	TRBD2	CASSQSHPTSSVGTDTQYF	TGTGCCAGCAGTCAAAGTCACCCGACTAGCAGTGTTGGCACAGATACGCAGTATTTT
TRBV7-9	.	TRBJ1-2	.	CASSRGGGGYTF	TGTGCCAGCAGCCGGGGGGGAGGTGGCTACACCTTC
TRBV20-1	few	TRBJ1-6	.	CSAWDLLSRSNSPLHF	TGCAGTGCGTGGGATCTCCTATCCCGGAGTAATTCACCCCTCCACTTT
TRBV6-2/TRBV6-3	many	TRBJ2-1	TRBD2	CASSSGGIPYNEQFF	TGTGCCAGCAGTTCGGGGGGAATACCCTACAATGAGCAGTTCTTC
TRBV28	many	TRBJ2-5	TRBD1	CASRSTNRGRETQYF	TGTGCCAGCAGGTCTACGAACAGGGGGCGAGAGACCCAGTACTTC
TRBV6-5	few	TRBJ1-2	TRBD1	CASSYSVLVQGADGYTF	TGTGCCAGCAGTTACTCGGTGTTGGTGCAGGGGGCCGATGGCTACACCTTC
TRBV19	.	TRBJ2-5	TRBD2	CASSSEAFSGGQETQYF	TGTGCCAGTAGTTCGGAGGCTTTTAGCGGGGGCCAAGAGACCCAGTACTTC
TRBV7-9	few	TRBJ1-2	.	CASSLGAGYDGYTF	TGTGCCAGCAGCTTAGGGGCAGGGTATGATGGCTACACCTTC
TRBV5-6	few	TRBJ2-1	TRBD1	CASSLRGQGLYEQFF	TGTGCCAGCAGCTTGCGGGGACAGGGGCTATATGAGCAGTTCTTC
TRBV7-2	few	TRBJ2-1	.	CASSLSQSEQFF	TGTGCCAGCAGCTTAAGCCAAAGTGAGCAGTTCTTC
TRBV20-1	few	TRBJ2-7	.	CSAPLGRRAYEQYF	TGCAGTGCCCCCTTGGGGCGGCGCGCCTACGAGCAGTACTTC
TRBV7-6	many	TRBJ2-3	.	CASSYGDTDTQYF	TGTGCCAGCAGCTACGGGGATACAGATACGCAGTATTTT
TRBV7-2	many	TRBJ2-3	.	CASSPPPTDTQYF	TGTGCCAGCAGCCCCCCTCCCACAGATACGCAGTATTTT
TRBV6-1	.	TRBJ2-1	.	CASDAGASYNEQFF	TGTGCCAGCGACGCGGGGGCCTCCTACAATGAGCAGTTCTTC
TRBV7-2	many	TRBJ2-7	TRBD2	CASSFSGGAPYEQYF	TGTGCCAGCAGCTTTAGCGGGGGCGCTCCCTACGAGCAGTACTTC
TRBV6-5	few	TRBJ2-1	.	CASSYSWGSSYNEQFF	TGTGCCAGCAGTTACTCCTGGGGCAGCTCCTACAATGAGCAGTTCTTC
TRBV2	.	TRBJ1-2	.	CASSEARVGGYTF	TGTGCCAGCAGTGAAGCGCGAGTGGGGGGCTACACCTTC
TRBV7-6	many	TRBJ1-2	TRBD1	CASSLVGGIGGYTF	TGTGCCAGCAGCTTAGTAGGGGGCATCGGTGGCTACACCTTC
TRBV19	.	TRBJ2-3	.	CASSTKTGGYAEDTQYF	TGTGCCAGTAGTACAAAGACAGGAGGGTACGCCGAAGATACGCAGTATTTT
TRBV5-1	few	TRBJ1-1	.	CASSSNGRTEAFF	TGCGCCAGCAGCTCCAACGGGCGGACTGAAGCTTTCTTT
TRBV10-3	.	TRBJ1-4	.	CAISESKGSTNEKLFF	TGTGCCATCAGTGAGTCTAAGGGGTCTACTAATGAAAAACTGTTTTTT
TRBV2	many	TRBJ2-3	.	CASSEDRPFYGGHADTQYF	TGTGCCAGCAGTGAAGACAGGCCATTTTACGGGGGGCACGCAGATACGCAGTATTTT
TRBV15	few	TRBJ1-5	.	CATTGGGGQPQHF	TGTGCCACCACCGGGGGGGGGGGTCAGCCCCAGCATTTT
TRBV4-1	many	TRBJ2-5	.	CASSQAGLNQETQYF	TGCGCCAGCAGCCAAGCGGGACTTAACCAAGAGACCCAGTACTTC
TRBV7-1	.	TRBJ1-1	.	CASSSLDMNTEAFF	TGTGCCAGCAGCTCACTTGACATGAACACTGAAGCTTTCTTT
TRBV27	.	TRBJ1-4	.	CASSPGPSGGKLFF	TGTGCCAGCAGTCCCGGGCCCTCGGGTGGAAAACTGTTTTTT
TRBV7-6	many	TRBJ1-5	TRBD1	CASSTQGHQPQHF	TGTGCCAGCAGCACACAGGGGCACCAGCCCCAGCATTTT
TRBV27	few	TRBJ2-3	.	CASSLGQTYTDTQYF	TGTGCCAGCAGTTTGGGGCAGACATACACAGATACGCAGTATTTT
TRBV12-3/TRBV12-4	few	TRBJ1-5	.	CASSRGSGNQPQHF	TGTGCCAGCAGTCGCGGCAGTGGGAATCAGCCCCAGCATTTT
TRBV7-2	many	TRBJ2-5	TRBD1	CASSLSGGRSMETQYF	TGTGCCAGCAGCTTATCAGGGGGTCGTAGTATGGAGACCCAGTACTTC
TRBV29-1	.	TRBJ2-5	.	CSVEGAEIGETQYF	TGCAGCGTTGAAGGGGCGGAGATCGGGGAGACCCAGTACTTC
TRBV4-1	.	TRBJ1-4	TRBD1	CASSQDRSGTGRKLFF	TGCGCCAGCAGCCAAGATCGTTCGGGGACAGGTAGAAAACTGTTTTTT
TRBV20-1	few	TRBJ1-6	.	CSAREDVQAGKLWGSPLHF	TGCAGTGCTAGAGAAGATGTTCAGGCAGGGAAATTGTGGGGTTCACCCCTCCACTTT
TRBV7-2	many	TRBJ1-5	.	CASSLAGHSNQPQHF	TGTGCCAGCAGCTTAGCGGGGCATAGCAATCAGCCCCAGCATTTT
TRBV12-3/TRBV12-4	many	TRBJ1-4	.	CASRRFRGANEKLFF	TGTGCCAGCAGGCGATTCCGGGGGGCTAATGAAAAACTGTTTTTT
TRBV20-1	.	TRBJ2-1	.	CSARLALSYNEQFF	TGCAGTGCTAGACTAGCTTTGTCCTACAATGAGCAGTTCTTC
TRBV2	many	TRBJ1-6	.	CASYRSILSAYNSPLHF	TGTGCCAGCTACAGATCTATTTTGTCTGCCTATAATTCACCCCTCCACTTT
TRBV7-8	many	TRBJ2-5	.	CASSLDLTGGEFEETQYF	TGTGCCAGCAGCTTAGACCTGACGGGGGGCGAGTTCGAGGAGACCCAGTACTTC
TRBV7-2	many	TRBJ2-5	TRBD2	CASSLRASGGAETQYF	TGTGCCAGCAGCTTAAGGGCTAGCGGGGGGGCGGAGACCCAGTACTTC
TRBV18	many	TRBJ2-1	.	CASSPPEGVILGSEQFF	TGTGCCAGCTCACCACCGGAGGGGGTGATTCTGGGGTCTGAGCAGTTCTTC
TRBV29-1	.	TRBJ1-1	.	CSVEGQMNTEAFF	TGCAGCGTCGAAGGACAGATGAACACTGAAGCTTTCTTT
TRBV6-1	few	TRBJ2-2	.	CAISKGDTATGELFF	TGTGCCATTTCGAAAGGGGACACAGCGACCGGGGAGCTGTTTTTT
TRBV19	.	TRBJ1-1	.	CASTAGGGTIITEAFF	TGTGCCAGTACCGCGGGGGGAGGGACAATTATCACTGAAGCTTTCTTT
TRBV7-9	few	TRBJ1-3	.	CASSLLDEKRRNTIYF	TGTGCCAGCAGCTTATTGGACGAGAAAAGAAGAAACACCATATATTTT
TRBV7-2	many	TRBJ2-7	TRBD1	CASSLGQGVFYEQYF	TGTGCCAGCAGCTTAGGTCAGGGGGTATTCTACGAGCAGTACTTC
TRBV4-2	many	TRBJ2-7	TRBD1	CASSKDRGPYEQYF	TGTGCCAGCAGCAAGGACAGGGGCCCCTACGAGCAGTACTTC
TRBV27	few	TRBJ2-5	.	CASSGVAGSETQYF	TGTGCCAGCAGTGGCGTTGCAGGGTCAGAGACCCAGTACTTC
TRBV6-5	.	TRBJ1-4	.	CASSLTGTAREKLFF	TGTGCCAGCAGTTTGACGGGGACCGCGCGTGAAAAACTGTTTTTT
TRBV5-4	few	TRBJ2-2	.	CASSLDTRGTGELFF	TGTGCCAGCAGCCTGGACACCCGAGGCACCGGGGAGCTGTTTTTT
TRBV5-1	few	TRBJ2-5	.	CASSSTGQYQETQYF	TGCGCCAGCAGCTCCACAGGGCAGTACCAAGAGACCCAGTACTTC
TRBV7-9	.	TRBJ1-5	.	CASSSNLGRFNQPQHF	TGTGCCAGCAGCTCAAACCTAGGACGGTTCAATCAGCCCCAGCATTTT
TRBV7-2	many	TRBJ1-1	TRBD1	CASSNGQGVNTEAFF	TGTGCCAGCAGCAATGGACAGGGGGTGAACACTGAAGCTTTCTTT
TRBV19	.	TRBJ1-5	.	CASRGQINQPQHF	TGTGCCAGTCGGGGACAAATCAATCAGCCCCAGCATTTT